This TCR beta chain was found in a study of blood T cell repertoires in COVID-19 (TCRdb year 2020). General notes on the study: The collaborator samples originated in the United States, Italy and Spain and spanned the acute and convalescent phases of COVID-19. The material from the prospective study consisted of cDNA or gDNA derived from T cells, B-cell-depleted T cells, or PBMCs. Deeply sampled blood TCRbeta repertoires from subjects exposed to, actively infected with, or recovered from COVID-19 were included in the dataset. A freely available public database, intended as a resource for researchers studying the immune response to SARS-CoV-2, is where the repertoires were released. The samples were drawn from the first 160 participants of the ongoing ImmuneRACE study and from roughly 1,300 subjects provided by 6 global collaborators. Sample metadata almost always included a de-identified subject ID, COVID-19 status, age in years and sex. Where available, HLA class I and class II types were obtained from metadata supplied by the sample provider rather than from assay-based typing.

A note on this clone: This clone's antigen is unknown. Base qualities are not recorded, but no much larger clone differs from it by a single base.

The immunoSEQ Assay, a bias-controlled multiplex PCR, was used to amplify TCRbeta CDR3 regions from genomic DNA. The original pipeline was this. The number of nucleated cells in each sample was estimated from the amplification of reference gene primers within the assay. To quantify the absolute abundance of each unique TCRbeta CDR3 rearrangement, sequence reads were collapsed and filtered. For each sample, productive Simpson clonality was calculated by taking the square root of Simpson's diversity index across productive rearrangements. TCRdb took over this immuneACCESS table, retaining in-frame rearrangements with V and J assigned. Such tables are incomplete; in checked studies, under half of the missing clones stem from an unresolved V gene, and the remainder is unexplained. That table is the source of V, J and clone size, and D and trimming were worked out from the DNA. The sample contains about 35,000 clones, 88% of them found a single time. The top ten clonotypes cover 9.8% of the sample.

Collaborating institutions collected whole blood in K2EDTA tubes following their own protocols. Collaborator samples were shipped for TCRbeta analysis as frozen whole blood, isolated PBMCs, or DNA extracted from either sample type. The CDR3 has 19 amino acids, counting the end cysteine and phenylalanine. The entry retains the CDR3 DNA only, 57 bases that are in frame from base 1. CDR1 and CDR2 are drawn from the germline V gene: SGDLS, YYNGEE. V loses 4 bases at its end and J loses 5 bases; junction bases beyond the gene matches: 20. The paper's findings and limits, for the study overall: How much clinical and demographic metadata was included differed by source and by participant, and the metadata was provided uncurated.

This receptor was obtained from a human donor in a cohort sampled during active COVID-19. The specimen was peripheral blood. This chain joins TRBV9 to TRBJ2-7, and TRBD2 matches 11 of the central bases. The DNA reads TGTGCCAGCAGCAAAAGGACAGGTGGAATAGCGGGGGGGCCTAACGAGCAGTACTTC. Its translation reads: CASSKRTGGIAGGPNEQYF.